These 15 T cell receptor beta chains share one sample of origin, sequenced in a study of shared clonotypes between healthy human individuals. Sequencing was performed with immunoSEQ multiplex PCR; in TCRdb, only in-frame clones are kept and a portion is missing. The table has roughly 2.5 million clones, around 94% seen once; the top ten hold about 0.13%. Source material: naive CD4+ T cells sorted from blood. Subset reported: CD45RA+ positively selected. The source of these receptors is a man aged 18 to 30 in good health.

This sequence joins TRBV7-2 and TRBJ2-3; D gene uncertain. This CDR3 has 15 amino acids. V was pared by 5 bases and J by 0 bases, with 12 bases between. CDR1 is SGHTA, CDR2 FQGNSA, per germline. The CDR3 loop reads CASSPLMGSTDTQYF. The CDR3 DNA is TGTGCCAGCAGCCCCCTGATGGGGAGCACAGATACGCAGTATTTT.

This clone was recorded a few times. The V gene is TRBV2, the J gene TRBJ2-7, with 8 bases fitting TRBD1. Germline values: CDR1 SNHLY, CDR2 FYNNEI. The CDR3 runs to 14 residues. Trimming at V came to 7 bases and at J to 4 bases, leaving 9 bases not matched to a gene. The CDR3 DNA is TGTGCCAGCACAGGTAGTCGGGACAGGTACGAGCAGTACTTC. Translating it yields CASTGSRDRYEQYF.

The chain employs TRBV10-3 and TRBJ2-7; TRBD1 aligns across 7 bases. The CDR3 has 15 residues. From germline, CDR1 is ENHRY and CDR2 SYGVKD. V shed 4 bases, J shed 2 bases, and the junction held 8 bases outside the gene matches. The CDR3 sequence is CAISVGRGKAYEQYF. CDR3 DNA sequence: TGTGCCATCAGTGTTGGCAGGGGGAAGGCCTACGAGCAGTACTTC.

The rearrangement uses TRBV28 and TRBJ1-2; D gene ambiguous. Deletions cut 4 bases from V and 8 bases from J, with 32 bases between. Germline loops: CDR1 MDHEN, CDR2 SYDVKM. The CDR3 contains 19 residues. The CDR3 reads CASSSHTYKENWTSGGYTF. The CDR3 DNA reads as TGTGCCAGCAGTTCCCATACATACAAGGAAAATTGGACTAGCGGAGGCTACACCTTC.

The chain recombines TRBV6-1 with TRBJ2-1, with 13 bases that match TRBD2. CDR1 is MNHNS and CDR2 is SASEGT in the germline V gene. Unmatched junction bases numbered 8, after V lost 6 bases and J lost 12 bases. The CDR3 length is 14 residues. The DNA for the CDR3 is TGTGCCAGCAGAGAGGAGACTAGCGGGAGGCGGCAGTTCTTC. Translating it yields CASREETSGRRQFF.

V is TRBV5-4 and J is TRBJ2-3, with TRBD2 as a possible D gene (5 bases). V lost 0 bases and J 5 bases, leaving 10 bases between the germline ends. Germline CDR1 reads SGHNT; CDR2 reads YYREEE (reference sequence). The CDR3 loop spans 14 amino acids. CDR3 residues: CASSLGGSRDTQYF. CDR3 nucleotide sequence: TGTGCCAGCAGCTTGGGAGGGAGTAGAGATACGCAGTATTTT. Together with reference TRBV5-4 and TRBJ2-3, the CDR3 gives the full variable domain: ETGVTQSPTHLIKTRGQQVTLRCSSQSGHNTVSWYQQALGQGPQFIFQYYREEENGRGNFPPRFSGLQFPNYSSELNVNALELDDSALYLCASSLGGSRDTQYFGPGTRLTVL.

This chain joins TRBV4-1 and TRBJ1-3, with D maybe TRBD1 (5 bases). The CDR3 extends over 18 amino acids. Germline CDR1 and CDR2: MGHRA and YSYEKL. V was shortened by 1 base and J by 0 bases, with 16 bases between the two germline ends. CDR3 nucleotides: TGCGCCAGCAGCCAAGGGAGGGCTCGGGGGAGCTCTGGAAACACCATATATTTT. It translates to CASSQGRARGSSGNTIYF.

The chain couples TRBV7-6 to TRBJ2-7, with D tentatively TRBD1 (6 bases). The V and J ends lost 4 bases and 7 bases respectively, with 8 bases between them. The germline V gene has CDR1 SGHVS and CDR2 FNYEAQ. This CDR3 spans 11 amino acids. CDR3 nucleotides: TGTGCCAGCAGCTCGCAGGGGGAGCAGTACTTC. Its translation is CASSSQGEQYF.

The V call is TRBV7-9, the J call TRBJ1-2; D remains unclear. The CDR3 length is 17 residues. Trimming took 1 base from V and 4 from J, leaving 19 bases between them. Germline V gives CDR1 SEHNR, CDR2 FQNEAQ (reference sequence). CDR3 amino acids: CASSLESGWAWAYGYTF. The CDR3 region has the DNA TGTGCCAGCAGCTTAGAATCGGGGTGGGCGTGGGCCTATGGCTACACCTTC.

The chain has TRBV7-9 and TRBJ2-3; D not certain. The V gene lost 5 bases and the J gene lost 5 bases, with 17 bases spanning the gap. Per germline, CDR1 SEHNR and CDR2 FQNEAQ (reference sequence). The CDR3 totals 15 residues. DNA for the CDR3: TGTGCCAGCAGCCGAAGGAGTGGCGCCGGAGATACGCAGTATTTT. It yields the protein CASSRRSGAGDTQYF. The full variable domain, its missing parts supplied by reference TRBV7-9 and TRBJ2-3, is DTGVSQNPRHKITKRGQNVTFRCDPISEHNRLYWYRQTLGQGPEFLTYFQNEAQLEKSRLLSDRFSAERPKGSFSTLEIQRTEQGDSAMYLCASSRRSGAGDTQYFGPGTRLTVL.

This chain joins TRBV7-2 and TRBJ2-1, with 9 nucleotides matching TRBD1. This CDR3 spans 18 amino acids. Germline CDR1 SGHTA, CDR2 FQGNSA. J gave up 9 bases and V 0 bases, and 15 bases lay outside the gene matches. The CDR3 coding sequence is TGTGCCAGCAGCTTAGCATCCGGGACAGGGAAATTAATAAGTGAGCAGTTCTTC. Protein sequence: CASSLASGTGKLISEQFF. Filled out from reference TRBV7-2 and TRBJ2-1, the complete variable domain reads GAGVSQSPSNKVTEKGKDVELRCDPISGHTALYWYRQSLGQGLEFLIYFQGNSAPDKSGLPSDRFSAERTGGSVSTLTIQRTQQEDSAVYLCASSLASGTGKLISEQFFGPGTRLTVL.

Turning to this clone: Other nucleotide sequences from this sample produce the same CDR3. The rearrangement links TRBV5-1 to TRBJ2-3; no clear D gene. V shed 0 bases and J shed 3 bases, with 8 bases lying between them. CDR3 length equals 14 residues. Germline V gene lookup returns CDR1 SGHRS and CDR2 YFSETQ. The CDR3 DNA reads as TGCGCCAGCAGCTTGGAATGGTCGACAGATACGCAGTATTTT. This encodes CASSLEWSTDTQYF.

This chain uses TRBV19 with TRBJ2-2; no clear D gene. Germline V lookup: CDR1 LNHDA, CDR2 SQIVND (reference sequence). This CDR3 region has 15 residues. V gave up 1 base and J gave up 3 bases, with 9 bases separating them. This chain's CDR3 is CASSIGYGYTGELFF. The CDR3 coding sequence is TGTGCCAGTAGTATAGGTTACGGGTACACCGGGGAGCTGTTTTTT.

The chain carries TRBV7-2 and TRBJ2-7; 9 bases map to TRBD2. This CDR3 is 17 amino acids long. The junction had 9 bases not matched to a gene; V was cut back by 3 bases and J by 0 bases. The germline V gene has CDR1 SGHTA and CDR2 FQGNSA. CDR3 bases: TGTGCCAGCAGCTTCCCTAGGACTAGCGCGGCCTCCTACGAGCAGTACTTC. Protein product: CASSFPRTSAASYEQYF.

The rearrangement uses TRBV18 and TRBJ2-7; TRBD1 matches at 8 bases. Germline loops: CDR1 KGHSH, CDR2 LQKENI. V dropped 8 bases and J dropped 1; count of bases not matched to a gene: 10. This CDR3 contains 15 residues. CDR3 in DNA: TGTGCCAGCCAAGGGACAGGACCTAAATCCTACGAGCAGTACTTC. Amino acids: CASQGTGPKSYEQYF.